This TCR beta chain was recorded in a study of cytomegalovirus exposure and HLA in healthy donors. Trimming cost V 5 bases and J 2 bases; bases outside gene matches: 9. Per germline, CDR1 SGHTA and CDR2 FQGNSA. This CDR3 contains 15 residues. Notes on the study in general: In a later analysis, at a false discovery rate of 0.05, about 17,000 TCR beta sequences matched HLA alleles.

For this clone: What it binds is not known.

The PCR had 60 Vbeta and 13 Jbeta primers. Produced via immunoSEQ multiplex PCR; TCRdb's table is partial and in-frame only. The sample holds 70,000 or so clones. Source material: PBMCs. This TCR came from a female donor in good health and CMV-seropositive. The chain joins TRBV7-2 to TRBJ2-7; the match to TRBD2 covers 7 bases. CDR3 DNA sequence: TGTGCCAGCAGCCCAGGGCAGCGGGGCGCCTACGAGCAGTACTTC. This translates into CASSPGQRGAYEQYF.